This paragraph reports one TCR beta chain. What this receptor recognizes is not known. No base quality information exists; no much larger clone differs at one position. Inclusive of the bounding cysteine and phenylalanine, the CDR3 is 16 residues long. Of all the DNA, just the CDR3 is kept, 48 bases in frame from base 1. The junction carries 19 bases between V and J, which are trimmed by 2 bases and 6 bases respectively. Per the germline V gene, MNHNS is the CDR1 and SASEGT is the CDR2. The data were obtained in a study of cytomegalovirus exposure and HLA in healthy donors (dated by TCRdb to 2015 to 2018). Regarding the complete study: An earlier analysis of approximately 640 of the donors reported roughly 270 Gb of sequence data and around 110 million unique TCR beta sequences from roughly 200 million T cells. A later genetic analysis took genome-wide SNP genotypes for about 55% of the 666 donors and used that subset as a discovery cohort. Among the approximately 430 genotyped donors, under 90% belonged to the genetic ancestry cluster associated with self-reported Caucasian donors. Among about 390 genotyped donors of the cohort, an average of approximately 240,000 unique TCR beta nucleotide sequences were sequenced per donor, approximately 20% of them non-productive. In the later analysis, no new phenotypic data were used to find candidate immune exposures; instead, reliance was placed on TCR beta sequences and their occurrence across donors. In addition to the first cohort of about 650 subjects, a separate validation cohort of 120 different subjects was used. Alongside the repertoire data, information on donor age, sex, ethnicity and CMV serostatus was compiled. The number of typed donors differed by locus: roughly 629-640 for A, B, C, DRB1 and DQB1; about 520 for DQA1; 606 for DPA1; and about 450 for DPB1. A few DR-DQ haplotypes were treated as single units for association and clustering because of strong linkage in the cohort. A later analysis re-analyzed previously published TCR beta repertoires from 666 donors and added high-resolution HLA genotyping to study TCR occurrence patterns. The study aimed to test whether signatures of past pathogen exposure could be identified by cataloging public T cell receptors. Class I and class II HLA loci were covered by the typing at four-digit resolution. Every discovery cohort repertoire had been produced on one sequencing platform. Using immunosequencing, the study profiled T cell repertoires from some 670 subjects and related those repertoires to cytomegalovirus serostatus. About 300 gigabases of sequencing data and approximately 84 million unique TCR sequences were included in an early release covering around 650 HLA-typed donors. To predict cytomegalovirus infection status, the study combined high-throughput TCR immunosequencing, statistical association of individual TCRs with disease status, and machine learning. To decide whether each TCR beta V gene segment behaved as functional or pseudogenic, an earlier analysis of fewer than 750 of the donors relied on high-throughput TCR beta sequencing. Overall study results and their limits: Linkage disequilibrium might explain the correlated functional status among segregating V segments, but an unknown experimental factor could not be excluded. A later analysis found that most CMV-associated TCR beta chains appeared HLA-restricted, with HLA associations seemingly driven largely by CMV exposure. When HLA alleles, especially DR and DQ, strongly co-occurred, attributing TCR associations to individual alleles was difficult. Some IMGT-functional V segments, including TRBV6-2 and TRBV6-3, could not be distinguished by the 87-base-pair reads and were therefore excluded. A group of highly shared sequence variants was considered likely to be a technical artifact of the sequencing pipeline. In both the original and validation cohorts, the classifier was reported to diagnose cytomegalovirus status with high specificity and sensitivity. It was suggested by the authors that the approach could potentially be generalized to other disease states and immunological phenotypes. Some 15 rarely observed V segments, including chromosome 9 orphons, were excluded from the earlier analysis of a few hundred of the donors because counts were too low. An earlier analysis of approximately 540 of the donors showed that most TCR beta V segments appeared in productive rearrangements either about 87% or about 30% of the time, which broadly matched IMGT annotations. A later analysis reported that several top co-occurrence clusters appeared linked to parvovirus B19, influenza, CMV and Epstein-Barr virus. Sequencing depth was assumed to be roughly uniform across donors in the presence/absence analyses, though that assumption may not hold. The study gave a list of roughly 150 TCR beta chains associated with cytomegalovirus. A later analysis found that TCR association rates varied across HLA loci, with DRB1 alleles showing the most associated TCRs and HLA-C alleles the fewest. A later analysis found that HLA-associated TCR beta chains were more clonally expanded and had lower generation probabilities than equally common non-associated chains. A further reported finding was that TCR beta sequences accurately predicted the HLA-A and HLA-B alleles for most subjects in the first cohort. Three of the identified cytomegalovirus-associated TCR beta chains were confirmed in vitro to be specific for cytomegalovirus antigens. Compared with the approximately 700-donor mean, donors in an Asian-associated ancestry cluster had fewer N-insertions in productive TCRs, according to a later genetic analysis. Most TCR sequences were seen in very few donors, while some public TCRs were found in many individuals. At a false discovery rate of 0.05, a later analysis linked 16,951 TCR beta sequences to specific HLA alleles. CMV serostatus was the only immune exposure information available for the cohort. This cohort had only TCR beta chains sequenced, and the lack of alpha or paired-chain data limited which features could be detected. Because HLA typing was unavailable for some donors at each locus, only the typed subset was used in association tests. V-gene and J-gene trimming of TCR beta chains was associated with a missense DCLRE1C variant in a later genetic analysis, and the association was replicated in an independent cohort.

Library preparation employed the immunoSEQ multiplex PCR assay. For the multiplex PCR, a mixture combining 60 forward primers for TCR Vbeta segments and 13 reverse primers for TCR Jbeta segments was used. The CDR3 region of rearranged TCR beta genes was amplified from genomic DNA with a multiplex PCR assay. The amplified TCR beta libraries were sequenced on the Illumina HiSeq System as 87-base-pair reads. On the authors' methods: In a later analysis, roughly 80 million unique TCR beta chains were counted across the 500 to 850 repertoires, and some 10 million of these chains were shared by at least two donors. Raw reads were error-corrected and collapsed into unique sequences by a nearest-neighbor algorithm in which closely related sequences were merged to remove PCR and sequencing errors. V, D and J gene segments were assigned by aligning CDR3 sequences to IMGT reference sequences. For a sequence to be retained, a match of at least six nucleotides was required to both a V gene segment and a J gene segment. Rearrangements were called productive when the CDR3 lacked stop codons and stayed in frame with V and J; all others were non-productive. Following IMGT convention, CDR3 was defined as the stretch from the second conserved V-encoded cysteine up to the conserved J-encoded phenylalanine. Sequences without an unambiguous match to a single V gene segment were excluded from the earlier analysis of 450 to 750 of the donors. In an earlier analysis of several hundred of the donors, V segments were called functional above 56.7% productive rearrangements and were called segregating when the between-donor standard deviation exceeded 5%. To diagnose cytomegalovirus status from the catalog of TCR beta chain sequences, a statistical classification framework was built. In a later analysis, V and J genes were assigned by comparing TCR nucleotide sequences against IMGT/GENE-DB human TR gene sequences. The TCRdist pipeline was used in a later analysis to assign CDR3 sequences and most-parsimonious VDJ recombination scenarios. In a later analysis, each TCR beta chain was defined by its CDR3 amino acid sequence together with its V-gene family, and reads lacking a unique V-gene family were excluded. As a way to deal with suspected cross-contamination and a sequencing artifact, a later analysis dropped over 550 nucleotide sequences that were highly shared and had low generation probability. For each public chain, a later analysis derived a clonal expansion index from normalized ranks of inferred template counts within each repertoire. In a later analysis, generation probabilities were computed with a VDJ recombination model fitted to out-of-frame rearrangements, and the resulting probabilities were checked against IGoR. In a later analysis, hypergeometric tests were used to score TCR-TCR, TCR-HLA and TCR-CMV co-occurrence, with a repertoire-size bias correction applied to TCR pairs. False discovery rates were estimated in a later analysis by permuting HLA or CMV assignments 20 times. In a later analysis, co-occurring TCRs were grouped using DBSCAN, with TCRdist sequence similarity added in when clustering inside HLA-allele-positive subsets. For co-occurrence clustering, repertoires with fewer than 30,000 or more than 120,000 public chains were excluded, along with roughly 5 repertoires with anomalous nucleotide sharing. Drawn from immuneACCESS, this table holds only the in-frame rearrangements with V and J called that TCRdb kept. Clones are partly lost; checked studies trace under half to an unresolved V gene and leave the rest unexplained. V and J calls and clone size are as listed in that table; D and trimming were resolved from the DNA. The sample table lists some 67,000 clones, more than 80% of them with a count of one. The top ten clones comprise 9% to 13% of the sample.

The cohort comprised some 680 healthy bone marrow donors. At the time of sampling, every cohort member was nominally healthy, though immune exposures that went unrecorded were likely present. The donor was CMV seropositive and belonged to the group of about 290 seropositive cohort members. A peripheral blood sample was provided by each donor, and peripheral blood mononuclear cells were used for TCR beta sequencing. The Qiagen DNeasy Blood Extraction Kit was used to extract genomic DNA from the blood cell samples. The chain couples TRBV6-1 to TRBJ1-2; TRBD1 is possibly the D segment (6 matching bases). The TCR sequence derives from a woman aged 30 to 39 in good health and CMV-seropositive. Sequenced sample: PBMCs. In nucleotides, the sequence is TGTGCCAGCAGTGAATTAGGGTTAGCGGGGGCGGATGGCTACACCTTC. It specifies CASSELGLAGADGYTF.